These T cell receptor beta chains were read from a single sample in a study of PD-1 blockade in classical Hodgkin lymphoma. This table comes from immunoSEQ multiplex PCR, and its TCRdb copy is limited to in-frame clones, with some not included. This sample has some 70,000 clones; roughly 93% occur once, and the top ten carry about 2.6%. The sample was peripheral blood mononuclear cells (PBMCs). The source is a human donor with classical Hodgkin lymphoma. Each CDR3 is given with its conserved first and last residue. A D gene is named only where the DNA matches it firmly. The size entry is marked missing in some rows and otherwise reads once, few, many or a size class.

cdr3_length	v_call	d_call	j_call	clone_size	cdr3_aa	cdr3_nt
19	TRBV5-8	TRBD2	TRBJ2-4	NA	CASSSGQAALAGAKNIQYF	TGTGCCAGCAGCTCCGGACAGGCGGCACTAGCGGGAGCCAAAAACATTCAGTACTTC
13	TRBV15	NA	TRBJ2-3	NA	CATSRDRGDTQYF	TGTGCCACCAGCAGAGATCGTGGGGATACGCAGTATTTT
15	TRBV5-1	NA	TRBJ1-1	NA	CASSSTPQGNTEAFF	TGCGCCAGCAGCTCGACGCCACAGGGGAACACTGAAGCTTTCTTT
15	TRBV5-6	NA	TRBJ2-6	NA	CASSLWAIRANVLTF	TGTGCCAGCAGCTTGTGGGCTATCCGGGCCAACGTCCTGACTTTC
19	TRBV4-1	NA	TRBJ2-1	once	CASSQGEGGRKSSYNEQFF	TGCGCCAGCAGCCAAGGAGAGGGGGGGCGGAAGAGCTCCTACAATGAGCAGTTCTTC
14	TRBV4-1	TRBD1	TRBJ1-2	NA	CASSQDRGQNGYTF	TGCGCCAGCAGCCAGGACAGGGGGCAGAATGGCTACACCTTC
14	TRBV29-1	TRBD1	TRBJ2-7	once	CSVDKTGGTYEQYF	TGCAGCGTGGACAAGACAGGGGGGACCTACGAGCAGTACTTC
16	TRBV7-9	TRBD2	TRBJ2-3	NA	CASSPLIAGEWDTQYF	TGTGCCAGCAGCCCTTTGATAGCGGGAGAGTGGGATACGCAGTATTTT
15	TRBV5-1	NA	TRBJ2-5	NA	CASSEGSGALGTQYF	TGCGCCAGCAGCGAGGGATCGGGAGCCTTGGGGACCCAGTACTTC
14	TRBV7-9	NA	TRBJ2-1	NA	CASSTQETYNEQFF	TGTGCCAGCAGCACCCAGGAAACCTACAATGAGCAGTTCTTC
13	TRBV18	NA	TRBJ1-5	NA	CASSQDNNQPQHF	TGTGCCAGCTCACAGGACAACAATCAGCCCCAGCATTTT
15	TRBV5-6	TRBD2	TRBJ2-1	NA	CASSRRLAGGNEQFF	TGTGCCAGCAGCCGTCGACTAGCGGGGGGCAATGAGCAGTTCTTC
14	TRBV6-5	NA	TRBJ1-4	NA	CASSYLGIGEKLFF	TGTGCCAGCAGTTACTTGGGTATTGGGGAAAAACTGTTTTTT
15	TRBV6-6	NA	TRBJ1-1	NA	CASSLVDSLNTEAFF	TGTGCCAGCAGTTTGGTAGACAGCCTGAACACTGAAGCTTTCTTT
14	TRBV2	NA	TRBJ1-4	NA	CASSFSKTNEKLFF	TGTGCCAGCAGCTTCAGTAAAACTAATGAAAAACTGTTTTTT
16	TRBV7-8	NA	TRBJ2-3	NA	CASSLRRSRGADTQYF	TGTGCCAGCAGCTTACGGCGGAGCCGGGGTGCAGATACGCAGTATTTT
16	TRBV5-6	NA	TRBJ1-5	NA	CASNVRGPNSNQPQHF	TGTGCCAGCAACGTAAGGGGTCCTAATAGCAATCAGCCCCAGCATTTT
15	TRBV15	NA	TRBJ1-4	NA	CATSRELSALEKLFF	TGTGCCACCAGCAGAGAACTATCGGCGCTTGAAAAACTGTTTTTT
15	TRBV5-4	NA	TRBJ2-1	NA	CASSRGGGGGNEQFF	TGTGCCAGCAGCCGTGGCGGAGGAGGGGGCAATGAGCAGTTCTTC
14	TRBV6-6	NA	TRBJ2-4	NA	CASSDPGGRDIQYF	TGTGCCAGCAGTGACCCCGGGGGCAGGGACATTCAGTACTTC
16	TRBV7-2	TRBD1	TRBJ1-4	NA	CASSARDRGGREKLFF	TGTGCCAGCAGCGCGAGGGACAGGGGGGGTCGGGAAAAACTGTTTTTT
14	TRBV6-6	NA	TRBJ1-1	NA	CASRPPTGNTEAFF	TGTGCCAGCAGACCCCCGACAGGGAACACTGAAGCTTTCTTT